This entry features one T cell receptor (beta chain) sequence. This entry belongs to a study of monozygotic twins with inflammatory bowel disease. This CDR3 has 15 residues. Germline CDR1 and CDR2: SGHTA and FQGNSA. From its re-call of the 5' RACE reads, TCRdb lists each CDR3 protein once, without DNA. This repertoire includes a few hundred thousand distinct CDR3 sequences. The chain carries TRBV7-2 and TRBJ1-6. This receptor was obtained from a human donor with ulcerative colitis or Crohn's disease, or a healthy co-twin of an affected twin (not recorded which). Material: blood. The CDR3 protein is CASSIQGLYNSPLHF.